A selection of T cell receptor beta chains follows, all from one sample in a study of blood T cell repertoires in COVID-19. The method was immunoSEQ multiplex PCR; TCRdb's version includes in-frame clones alone and lacks a portion of them. The repertoire holds roughly 86,000 clones, with roughly 86% as singletons. Sequenced material: peripheral blood. Source of these receptors: a man aged 45-65 years with active or convalescent COVID-19. The CDR3 runs from the conserved cysteine through the conserved F or W. Fields, in order: D gene, clone size, J gene, V gene, CDR3 DNA, CDR3 protein. The D gene is left open where the match is weak. Clone size is shown for a subset of rows, as once, few, many or a class of expanded clone.

>TRBD1|-|TRBJ1-6|TRBV10-2
TGCGCCAGCAGACCTCGGGACAGGGCGGTTAATTCACCCCTCCACTTT
CASRPRDRAVNSPLHF
>-|-|TRBJ2-5|TRBV30
TGTGCCTGGAGCCGGGACACCCAAGAGACCCAGTACTTC
CAWSRDTQETQYF
>TRBD1|-|TRBJ2-1|TRBV5-1
TGCGCCAGCAGCGGAGGGACAGGGGGCTTTCAGCAGTTCTTC
CASSGGTGGFQQFF
>TRBD1|-|TRBJ1-2|TRBV4-3
TGCGCCAGCAGCTCTCAAGGGACAGGGAACTATGGCTACACCTTC
CASSSQGTGNYGYTF
>-|-|TRBJ1-4|TRBV27
TGTGCCAGCAGTTCCCTGCAGGGTCTACCTAATGAAAAACTGTTTTTT
CASSSLQGLPNEKLFF
>-|once|TRBJ1-5|TRBV12-3/TRBV12-4
TGTGCCAGCAGTTTATTAAATCAGCCCCAGCATTTT
CASSLLNQPQHF
>-|-|TRBJ2-3|TRBV29-1
TGCAGCGTTGAATTTTCGGGGGGCCCAGATACGCAGTATTTT
CSVEFSGGPDTQYF
>-|-|TRBJ2-4|TRBV7-2
TGTGCCAGCAGCTCTATGAACATTCAGTACTTC
CASSSMNIQYF
>TRBD2|-|TRBJ2-1|TRBV6-4
TGTGCCAGCAGTGACTCTAGCGGGGGTGGAAATGAGCAGTTCTTC
CASSDSSGGGNEQFF
>-|few|TRBJ1-2|TRBV10-1
TGCGCCAGCAGTGAGTACAGAACCAATGGCTACACCTTC
CASSEYRTNGYTF
>-|-|TRBJ1-6|TRBV6-1
TGTGCCAGCAGTGAAGCAGCAGGGTTCTATAATTCACCCCTCCACTTT
CASSEAAGFYNSPLHF
>-|once|TRBJ1-6|TRBV7-9
TGTGCCAGCAGCACCCACCCAGGGTTGGATTCACCCCTCCACTTT
CASSTHPGLDSPLHF
>-|-|TRBJ1-1|TRBV7-6
TGTGCCAGCAGCTTGGGCAGGGAAGCTTTCTTT
CASSLGREAFF
>TRBD2|-|TRBJ2-3|TRBV5-4
TGTGCCAGCAGCTCAACTAGCGGGTCAGATACGCAGTATTTT
CASSSTSGSDTQYF
>-|-|TRBJ1-6|TRBV30
TGTGCCTGGAGTACCACAGTCTCCTATAATTCACCCCTCCACTTT
CAWSTTVSYNSPLHF
>-|once|TRBJ1-1|TRBV10-1
TGCGCCAGCAGTGAGGCCGGCGGGAACACTGAAGCTTTCTTT
CASSEAGGNTEAFF
>-|-|TRBJ2-5|TRBV28
TGTGCCAGCAGTAGACAGGATAGGGAGACCCAGTACTTC
CASSRQDRETQYF
>TRBD1|-|TRBJ1-3|TRBV14
TGTGCCAGCAGCCAAGCAGGGGGTAGTTTTGGAAACACCATATATTTT
CASSQAGGSFGNTIYF
>-|-|TRBJ2-5|TRBV11-3
TGTGCCACCCGACTGGAGGAGACCCAGTACTTC
CATRLEETQYF
>TRBD1|-|TRBJ1-2|TRBV10-2
TGCGCCAGCAGTGGGAAACTCGGGACAGATGGCTACACCTTC
CASSGKLGTDGYTF
>-|-|TRBJ2-2|TRBV2
TGTGCCAGCAGCCTTATAGAGGGGGACACCGGGGAGCTGTTTTTT
CASSLIEGDTGELFF
>TRBD2|-|TRBJ2-7|TRBV3-1/TRBV3-2
TGTGCCAGCAGCCCCGGACTAGCCGAGCAGTACTTC
CASSPGLAEQYF
>TRBD1|-|TRBJ1-4|TRBV9
TGTGCCAGCAGGCCGGGACAGGGGTTCGTTGGGGAAAAACTGTTTTTT
CASRPGQGFVGEKLFF
>TRBD1|-|TRBJ1-2|TRBV2
TGTGCCAGCAGTTTGCTTGGGGACAGGGGCAAAGGCTACACCTTC
CASSLLGDRGKGYTF
>TRBD2|-|TRBJ2-5|TRBV4-1
TGCGCCAGCAGCCAAGATCGACTAGCGGAGCCCCCCCGGGAGACCCAGTACTTC
CASSQDRLAEPPRETQYF
>-|once|TRBJ1-1|TRBV10-3
TGTGCCATCAGATTGGGGGAGGGCACGTCGAACACTGAAGCTTTCTTT
CAIRLGEGTSNTEAFF
>TRBD1|-|TRBJ2-2|TRBV5-8
TGTGCCAGCAGCAAGCCGGGACAGGAAAAGACCGGGGAGCTGTTTTTT
CASSKPGQEKTGELFF
>-|-|TRBJ1-4|TRBV7-9
TGTGCCAGCAGCTTATATGAAGGAGGGGTTGAAAAACTGTTTTTT
CASSLYEGGVEKLFF
>-|-|TRBJ2-3|TRBV27
TGTGCCAGCCACCCCACAGGAAGCGGGTATACGCAGTATTTT
CASHPTGSGYTQYF
>TRBD1|-|TRBJ1-5|TRBV18
TGTGCCAGCTCAAGAGGACAGGGGTTGCTCCAGCCCCAGCATTTT
CASSRGQGLLQPQHF
>-|-|TRBJ2-3|TRBV9
TGTGCCAGCAGCGTAGCCCAGGGTAAGGGAATAAGCACAGATACGCAGTATTTT
CASSVAQGKGISTDTQYF
>-|-|TRBJ2-7|TRBV29-1
TGCAGCGTTGGGGCGGGCCCCACCGAGCAGTACTTC
CSVGAGPTEQYF
>-|-|TRBJ2-1|TRBV19
TGTGCCAGTAGTCCCCTACAGGGAGGGATCTCCTACAATGAGCAGTTCTTC
CASSPLQGGISYNEQFF
>-|-|TRBJ1-2|TRBV28
TGTGCCAGCAGTTTGGGGAGTTTGGGCTATGGCTACACCTTC
CASSLGSLGYGYTF
>TRBD2|-|TRBJ2-5|TRBV10-3
TGTGCCATCAGTGAGGTAGCGGGGGGGCAAGAGACCCAGTACTTC
CAISEVAGGQETQYF
>-|few|TRBJ1-2|TRBV6-1
TGTGCCAGCAGTGAAGGTGCAGGCTCCTATGGCTACACCTTC
CASSEGAGSYGYTF
>-|-|TRBJ2-7|TRBV19
TGTGCCAGTAGTATCAATAGAGACTACGAGCAGTACTTC
CASSINRDYEQYF
>-|-|TRBJ2-1|TRBV28
TGTGCCAGCAGTTTTCGGGAATCCTACAATGAGCAGTTCTTC
CASSFRESYNEQFF
>TRBD1|-|TRBJ1-3|TRBV3-1/TRBV3-2
TGTGCCAGCAGCCAATCACAGGGGGCTGGAAACACCATATATTTT
CASSQSQGAGNTIYF
>-|-|TRBJ2-2|TRBV5-4
TGTGCCAGCAGCCCGTCCGGGACTCCGGGCGGTACCGGGGAGCTGTTTTTT
CASSPSGTPGGTGELFF
>-|-|TRBJ2-3|TRBV5-1
TGCGCCAGCAGCCCGGAAGGTCAGGGCACAGATACGCAGTATTTT
CASSPEGQGTDTQYF
>-|-|TRBJ1-2|TRBV6-5
TGTGCCAGCAGTTACGGGCAGGGTGGGAACTATGGCTACACCTTC
CASSYGQGGNYGYTF
>TRBD1|-|TRBJ1-1|TRBV6-5
TGTGCCAGCAGTTCTCCGGGACAGGGGAGAACTGAAGCTTTCTTT
CASSSPGQGRTEAFF
>-|-|TRBJ2-5|TRBV7-2
TGTGCCAGCAGCCCCCCTCCCCAGGGCCGGGGGGAGACCCAGTACTTC
CASSPPPQGRGETQYF
>-|once|TRBJ2-5|TRBV10-2
TGCGCCAGCAGTGACCCCGCAGGGCCTCAAGAGACCCAGTACTTC
CASSDPAGPQETQYF
>TRBD1|-|TRBJ1-1|TRBV5-1
TGCGCCAGCACCGTGGGGACAGGGAACACTGAAGCTTTCTTT
CASTVGTGNTEAFF
>-|-|TRBJ2-2|TRBV11-3
TGTGCCAGCAGCCCCTCCACCGGGGAGCTGTTTTTT
CASSPSTGELFF
>-|few|TRBJ2-1|TRBV3-1/TRBV3-2
TGTGCCAGCAGCCTCCGACAGGCTGGGGGGGATGAGCAGTTCTTC
CASSLRQAGGDEQFF
>-|-|TRBJ1-1|TRBV3-1/TRBV3-2
TGTGCCAGCAGCCAAGGGAGGGACACTGAAGCTTTCTTT
CASSQGRDTEAFF
>TRBD2|-|TRBJ2-2|TRBV10-3
TGTGCCATCAGTGATAGCGGGGGGGCCGAGACCGGGGAGCTGTTTTTT
CAISDSGGAETGELFF
>-|once|TRBJ1-5|TRBV30
TGTGCCTGGAGCCAACTGGGGGGAGGACAGCCCCAGCATTTT
CAWSQLGGGQPQHF
>TRBD2|-|TRBJ2-3|TRBV11-2
TGTGCCAGCAGCTTAGTAGCGGGGTTGCAGTATTTT
CASSLVAGLQYF
>TRBD2|-|TRBJ2-5|TRBV28
TGTGCCAGCAGTGCTAGCGGGGGCCAAGAGACCCAGTACTTC
CASSASGGQETQYF
>-|-|TRBJ2-4|TRBV14
TGTGCCAGCAGCCCAACATCAGGCCAAAACATTCAGTACTTC
CASSPTSGQNIQYF
>-|-|TRBJ1-1|TRBV4-3
TGCGCCAGCAGCCAAGATGCAGGGGTCACTGAAGCTTTCTTT
CASSQDAGVTEAFF
>TRBD1|-|TRBJ2-5|TRBV19
TGTGCCAGTAGAAGGGGACAGGGGGCCGGCCAAGAGACCCAGTACTTC
CASRRGQGAGQETQYF
>TRBD1|-|TRBJ1-1|TRBV10-3
TGTGCCATCAGTGAGACAGGGGACACTGAAGCTTTCTTT
CAISETGDTEAFF